Below are 20 T cell receptor beta chains sequenced from a single sample in a study of vaccination and CD4 T cells after COVID-19. Antigens for these TCRs are unknown. Sequencing of cultured CD4+ T cell DNA used the Oncomine TCR Beta short-read assay. From CD4+ T cells that had been cultured, genomic DNA was extracted. TCRdb re-derived calls from the PCR reads in MiXCR, one entry per CDR3 protein. The sample has about 9,500 distinct CDR3 sequences; more than 30% are singletons. Treatment given: roughly 10-day PBMC culture with coronavirus spike peptide pools or control peptides (ViraFEST assay). One should note that the unexposed donor's CD4+ T cells were collected before the COVID-19 pandemic (2011-2018). The specimen sequenced was CD4+ T cells from blood, cultured in vitro. The receptor source for this set is a human donor in good health.

This clonotype was observed a handful of times. The chain links TRBV6-1 to TRBJ1-1; no clear D gene. Germline-derived CDR1 and CDR2 are MNHNS and SASEGT. The CDR3 sequence is 12 residues long. The V gene lost 10 bases and the J gene lost 3 bases, with 12 bases spanning the gap. CDR3 coding DNA: TGTGCCACCTTGGCTTTCGACACTGAAGCTTTCTTT. It yields the protein CATLAFDTEAFF.

This clonotype was detected only a few times. The chain carries TRBV2 and TRBJ2-7; 7 nucleotides line up with TRBD2. J was trimmed by 0 bases and V by 7 bases; bases with no gene match: 3. Germline assignment: CDR1 SNHLY and CDR2 FYNNEI. The CDR3 covers 13 residues. CDR3 sequence: CASTGGNSYEQYF. The CDR3 DNA reads as TGTGCCAGCACCGGGGGGAACTCCTACGAGCAGTACTTC.

CDR3 sequence: CATSDPTRQGGIETQYF. The CDR3 nucleotides are TGTGCCACCAGTGACCCAACGCGACAGGGGGGAATAGAGACCCAGTACTTC. The V call is TRBV24-1, the J call TRBJ2-5; 9 positions agree with TRBD1. The CDR3 has 17 amino acids. The germline V gene has CDR1 KGHDR and CDR2 SFDVKD. With 4 bases clipped from V and 4 bases from J, the junction kept 12 bases outside the gene matches.

This chain links TRBV20-1 with TRBJ2-1, with 7 nucleotides matching TRBD2. Germline CDR1 and CDR2: DFQATT and SNEGSKA (reference sequence). The CDR3 extends over 14 amino acids. V lost 4 bases to trimming and J lost 5 bases; unmatched junction nucleotides: 8. This CDR3 is CSATLWRGNNEQFF. CDR3 in DNA: TGCAGTGCTACACTTTGGCGGGGGAACAATGAGCAGTTCTTC.

This clonotype is medium-sized (0.01 to 0.1%). The chain uses TRBV6-1 and TRBJ2-7, with D possibly TRBD2 on 5 matching bases. Trimming cost V 6 bases and J 3 bases, with 12 bases left between them. CDR1 is MNHNS and CDR2 is SASEGT in the germline V gene. This CDR3 has 13 residues. The chain's CDR3 is CASSWESGYEQYF. Here the CDR3 DNA reads TGTGCCAGCAGCTGGGAGAGCGGCTACGAGCAGTACTTC.

This chain connects TRBV7-3 to TRBJ2-5; TRBD2 might be the D (6 bases). The V gene's germline CDR1 is SGHTA and CDR2 FQGTGA. This CDR3 is 16 amino acids long. The V end was cut by 11 bases, the J end by 2 bases, with 24 bases between. The CDR3 DNA sequence: TGTGCCTGCACCTCCCCGGGGGAAAGGTGGCAAGAGACCCAGTACTTC. This gives the protein CACTSPGERWQETQYF. The whole variable domain, remainder taken from reference TRBV7-3 and TRBJ2-5, is GAGVSQTPSNKVTEKGKYVELRCDPISGHTALYWYRQSLGQGPEFLIYFQGTGAADDSGLPNDRFFAVRPEGSVSTLKIQRTERGDSAVYLCACTSPGERWQETQYFGPGTRLLVL.

This clonotype was counted once. The chain combines TRBV28 with TRBJ1-2; D is uncertain. Germline values: CDR1 MDHEN, CDR2 SYDVKM. V lost 5 bases, J lost 7 bases, and 23 bases lay in between. This CDR3 is built from 16 residues. CDR3 sequence: CASSRPILVLLRGYTF. The CDR3 DNA sequence: TGTGCCAGCAGTAGGCCCATCTTAGTCCTATTACGTGGCTACACCTTC.

V is TRBV6-1 and J is TRBJ1-6; the D gene is possibly TRBD1 (5 bases). This CDR3 has 15 amino acids. Trimming shortened V by 2 bases and J by 7 bases, and 12 bases separated the two germline ends. Germline values: CDR1 MNHNS, CDR2 SASEGT. CDR3 protein: CASSETGVRNSPLHF. The CDR3 region has the DNA TGTGCCAGCAGTGAAACGGGGGTCCGGAATTCACCCCTCCACTTT.

J is TRBJ1-2 and V is TRBV20-1, with D possibly being TRBD1 (6 bases). Per germline, CDR1 DFQATT and CDR2 SNEGSKA (reference sequence). The CDR3 is 16 residues long. V lost 3 bases and J lost 4, with 21 bases in between. The CDR3 nucleotides read TGCAGTGCTAGTGGTATGACCGGGGGCATCAGCTATGGCTACACCTTC. Encoded protein: CSASGMTGGISYGYTF.

This chain joins TRBV6-2 or TRBV6-3 and TRBJ2-3, with TRBD1 matching over 7 bases. CDR3 length equals 14 residues. After removal of 5 bases from V and 1 base from J, the junction contained 3 bases not matched to a gene. CDR1 and CDR2 (germline): MNHEY, SVGEGT. DNA of the CDR3: TGTGCCAGCAGTCGGGACAGCGGCACAGATACGCAGTATTTT. It translates to CASSRDSGTDTQYF.

The genes are TRBV12-3 or TRBV12-4 and TRBJ1-6; D is unclear. V lost 5 bases to trimming and J lost 5 bases, with 10 bases between them. The CDR3 has 14 amino acids. The CDR3 protein is CASSEYGDNSPLHF. CDR3 nucleotides: TGTGCCAGCAGTGAATACGGGGATAATTCACCCCTCCACTTT.

The sample holds a few counts of this clonotype. The germline gene is not matched at one end of the junction; a read error may be the cause. The rearrangement joins TRBV7-7 to TRBJ2-3; 12 bases fit TRBD1. Germline CDR1 is SSHAT and CDR2 is FNYEAQ (reference sequence). This CDR3 has 16 residues. CDR3 sequence: CASSPPGQGAPDTQYF. In DNA form, the CDR3 reads TGTGCTAGCAGCCCACCGGGACAGGGGGCACCAGATACGCAGTATTTT. Together with reference TRBV7-7 and TRBJ2-3, the CDR3 gives the full variable domain: GAGVSQSPRYKVTKRGQDVTLRCDPISSHATLYWYQQALGQGPEFLTYFNYEAQPDKSGLPSDRFSAERPEGSISTLTIQRTEQRDSAMYRCASSPPGQGAPDTQYFGPGTRLTVL.

The sample holds a few counts of this clonotype. The chain couples TRBV24-1 to TRBJ2-5; 9 bases are shared with TRBD1. The CDR3 is 15 amino acids. Trimming at V came to 6 bases and at J to 3 bases, leaving 7 bases not matched to a gene. Germline V gene lookup returns CDR1 KGHDR and CDR2 SFDVKD. The CDR3 DNA is TGTGCCACCAGTCCCGGGACAGGGATTGAAGAGACCCAGTACTTC. Protein product: CATSPGTGIEETQYF.

A word on this clonotype: An end of the junction differs from the germline gene, which may be a read error. V usage is TRBV28 and J usage is TRBJ1-6; D remains ambiguous. CDR1 and CDR2 from the germline V gene are MDHEN and SYDVKM. This CDR3 comprises 13 residues. Here the CDR3 reads CATKAFHNSPPHF. In nucleotides, the CDR3 is TGTGCCACCAAGGCTTTCCATAATTCACCCCCCCACTTT.

This clonotype was counted between two and nine times. This sequence joins TRBV6-1 and TRBJ1-2; 10 bases agree with TRBD1. Germline values: CDR1 MNHNS, CDR2 SASEGT. CDR3 length equals 15 residues. With 4 bases clipped from V and 12 bases from J, the junction kept 14 bases outside the gene matches. The CDR3 sequence: CASSVPPGQGPSNTF. CDR3 in DNA: TGTGCCAGCAGTGTCCCCCCGGGACAGGGGCCCTCGAACACCTTC.

This clonotype was counted only a few times. The CDR3, as DNA: TGTGCCAGCAGCCCCTGGGAGGGGGACACTGAAGCTTTCTTT. Protein sequence: CASSPWEGDTEAFF. V is TRBV11-3 and J is TRBJ1-1; TRBD1 might be the D (6 bases). The V end was cut by 5 bases, the J end by 3 bases, with 13 bases between. Germline CDR1 SGHNT, CDR2 YENEEA. The CDR3 runs to 14 residues.

This sequence joins TRBV5-4 and TRBJ1-2, with TRBD1 matching over 7 bases. V lost 4 bases and J lost 4; bases outside the gene matches: 13. Per the germline V gene, CDR1 is SGHNT and CDR2 is YYREEE (reference sequence). CDR3 length: 16 residues. For the CDR3, the DNA is TGTGCCAGCAGCCCGGACCCGGGACAGAACTTCTATGGCTACACCTTC. It encodes CASSPDPGQNFYGYTF.

The chain joins TRBV7-9 to TRBJ1-2; TRBD1 matches 8 bases. J was trimmed by 9 bases and V by 3 bases; bases with no gene match: 6. Germline CDR1 SEHNR, CDR2 FQNEAQ (reference sequence). The CDR3 length is 13 residues. CDR3 nucleotides: TGTGCCAGCAGCTTCTCGACAGGGGACAGCTACACCTTC. Translating it yields CASSFSTGDSYTF.

J is TRBJ1-4 and V is TRBV6-1; 11 bases map to TRBD1. Germline V gene data show CDR1 as MNHNS and CDR2 as SASEGT. The CDR3 is made up of 14 amino acids. V trimming: 6 bases; J trimming: 6 bases; junction bases outside the gene matches: 3. The CDR3 sequence: CASRRTGGDEKLFF. The CDR3 DNA is TGTGCCAGCAGGCGGACAGGGGGCGATGAAAAACTGTTTTTT.

The chain has TRBV27 and TRBJ2-7, with D hard to call. This CDR3 region has 16 residues. V was pared by 0 bases and J by 6 bases, with 18 bases between. The germline CDR1 and CDR2 sequences are MNHEY and SMNVEV (reference sequence). This CDR3 reads CASSLSRPSNLREQYF. The CDR3 DNA follows: TGTGCCAGCAGTTTATCGCGTCCGTCCAACCTTCGCGAGCAGTACTTC.